This record concerns one T cell receptor beta chain sequence. The data originate from a study of blood T cell repertoires in COVID-19. The CDR3 runs to 18 residues. Trimming stripped 5 bases from V and 1 base from J, with 22 bases between. CDR1 and CDR2 (germline): LNHDA, SQIVND (reference sequence). As processed by the authors: The authors estimated nucleated cell counts from reference gene primer amplification. Some clones are missing from TCRdb's copy, which holds only in-frame ones; the method was immunoSEQ multiplex PCR. V, J and clone size were drawn from that table, and D and trimming were deduced from the DNA. The sample carries approximately 32,000 clones, just over 85% recorded once.

The source of this sequence is a woman between 70 and 85 years old with active COVID-19. This sequence joins TRBV19 and TRBJ2-3; TRBD2 is a possible D gene (6 bases). Specimen: peripheral blood. The DNA for the CDR3 is TGTGCCAGTAGTCCCCGAGTGAGTGGGACTTACCGCACAGATACGCAGTATTTT. This codes for CASSPRVSGTYRTDTQYF.